These T cell receptor beta chains were read from a single sample in a study of blood T cell repertoires in COVID-19. The table came from immunoSEQ multiplex PCR; TCRdb's copy has only in-frame clones and leaves some out. The sample gives around 250,000 clones, about 86% of which show up once; approximately 4% is in the top ten. What was sequenced was peripheral blood. The receptors come from a man younger than 35 with active or convalescent COVID-19. CDR3s include the opening cysteine and the closing phenylalanine or tryptophan. Each record gives: V gene, J gene, D gene, clone size, CDR3 protein, CDR3 DNA. D genes are given only for firm matches. Clone sizes are given selectively: once, few, many, or a class where the clone is expanded.

TRBV18,TRBJ1-2,TRBD1,many,CASSRDRDDGYTF,TGTGCCAGCTCCCGGGACAGGGATGATGGCTACACCTTC
TRBV19,TRBJ2-1,-,-,CASSISDWDNEQFF,TGTGCCAGTAGTATTTCGGACTGGGACAATGAGCAGTTCTTC
TRBV27,TRBJ2-2,-,-,CASKLNQGSGELFF,TGTGCCAGCAAACTAAACCAGGGGTCCGGGGAGCTGTTTTTT
TRBV27,TRBJ2-7,TRBD1,-,CASSLGTGRSYEQYF,TGTGCCAGCAGTTTAGGGACAGGGAGGTCCTACGAGCAGTACTTC
TRBV5-4,TRBJ1-6,TRBD1,-,CASSTGGSVSPLHF,TGTGCCAGCAGCACAGGGGGCTCAGTTTCACCCCTCCACTTT
TRBV28,TRBJ2-7,-,few,CASSFTGYEQYF,TGTGCCAGCAGTTTCACGGGGTACGAGCAGTACTTC
TRBV7-2,TRBJ1-3,-,-,CASSPGTGRTGNTIYF,TGTGCCAGCAGCCCCGGAACAGGGCGCACTGGAAACACCATATATTTT
TRBV6-4,TRBJ1-6,TRBD1,-,CASPVSGQGIMCLYSPLHF,TGTGCCAGCCCTGTGTCCGGACAGGGGATAATGTGTCTATATTCACCCCTCCACTTT
TRBV25-1,TRBJ2-7,-,-,CASSESGRGNHEQYF,TGTGCCAGCAGTGAATCTGGCAGGGGCAACCACGAGCAGTACTTC
TRBV14,TRBJ2-7,TRBD2,-,CASSQFQGLAGEHEQYF,TGTGCCAGCAGCCAGTTTCAGGGACTAGCGGGAGAACACGAGCAGTACTTC
TRBV7-9,TRBJ1-3,-,many,CASSFGQTSGNTIYF,TGTGCCAGCAGCTTCGGACAGACTTCTGGAAACACCATATATTTT
TRBV7-9,TRBJ2-2,-,-,CASSSENRVNTGELFF,TGTGCCAGCAGCTCAGAAAACAGGGTTAACACCGGGGAGCTGTTTTTT
TRBV29-1,TRBJ2-7,-,once,CSVGGNSEQYF,TGCAGCGTCGGCGGGAATTCCGAGCAGTACTTC
TRBV2,TRBJ2-7,-,-,CASSDGSEQYF,TGTGCCAGCAGTGACGGGTCCGAGCAGTACTTC
TRBV5-1,TRBJ2-1,TRBD1,-,CASSLSSTGGLNEQFF,TGCGCCAGCAGCTTATCTTCGACAGGGGGCTTGAATGAGCAGTTCTTC
TRBV2,TRBJ1-1,-,-,CASSVEQLNTEAFF,TGTGCCAGCAGTGTAGAACAGTTGAACACTGAAGCTTTCTTT
TRBV9,TRBJ1-3,-,-,CASSVDRDSGNTIYF,TGTGCCAGCAGCGTAGACAGGGACTCTGGAAACACCATATATTTT
TRBV7-2,TRBJ2-7,-,-,CASSLTGIGGYEQYF,TGTGCCAGCAGCCTAACCGGGATAGGGGGCTACGAGCAGTACTTC
TRBV27,TRBJ2-3,-,-,CASSPYRADTQYF,TGTGCCAGCAGTCCTTACAGGGCCGATACGCAGTATTTT
TRBV5-4,TRBJ2-5,-,-,CASSFRKAAQETQYF,TGTGCCAGCAGCTTCAGGAAAGCGGCTCAAGAGACCCAGTACTTC
TRBV18,TRBJ2-7,TRBD2,once,CASSPRERGGYEQYF,TGTGCCAGCTCACCACGGGAGCGGGGAGGTTACGAGCAGTACTTC